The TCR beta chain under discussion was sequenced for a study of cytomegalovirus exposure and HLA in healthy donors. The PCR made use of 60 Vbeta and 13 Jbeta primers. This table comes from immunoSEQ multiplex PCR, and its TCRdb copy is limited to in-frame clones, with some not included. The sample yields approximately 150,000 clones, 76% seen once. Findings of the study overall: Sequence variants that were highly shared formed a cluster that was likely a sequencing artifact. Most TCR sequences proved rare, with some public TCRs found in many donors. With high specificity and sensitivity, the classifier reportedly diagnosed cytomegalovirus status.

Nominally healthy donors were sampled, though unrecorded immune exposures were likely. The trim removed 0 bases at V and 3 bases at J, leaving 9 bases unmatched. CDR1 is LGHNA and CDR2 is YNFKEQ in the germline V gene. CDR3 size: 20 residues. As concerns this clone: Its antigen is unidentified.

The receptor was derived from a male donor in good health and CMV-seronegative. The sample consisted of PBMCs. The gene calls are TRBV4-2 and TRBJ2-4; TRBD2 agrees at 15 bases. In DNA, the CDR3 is TGTGCCAGCAGCCAAGAGGCAGGACTAGCGGGGGGGCCGGGCAAAAACATTCAGTACTTC. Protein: CASSQEAGLAGGPGKNIQYF.